These T cell receptor beta chains were read from a single sample in a study of blood T cell repertoires in COVID-19. Here immunoSEQ multiplex PCR was the method, and the copy in TCRdb shows in-frame clones only, minus some. Counted here are about 280,000 clones, about 82% occurring once; the ten biggest clones make up approximately 5.1%. What was sequenced was peripheral blood. These receptors were obtained from a man in his fifties with active or convalescent COVID-19. Each CDR3 is given without its conserved first and last residue.

len | v_gene | CDR3aa
12 | TRBV3-1/TRBV3-2 | ASSPYVVENGYT
15 | TRBV27 | ASSPRSGRALINEQF
13 | TRBV6-5 | ASSYSLTSPGELF
12 | TRBV11-2 | ASSEGTSGDTQY
11 | TRBV5-1 | ASSGGLGETQY
13 | TRBV5-5 | ASSLASGRLSEQY
13 | TRBV18 | ASSPNGGSEGEQY
12 | TRBV12-5 | ASGLVQSTDTQY
13 | TRBV4-2 | ASSQAQGADYGYT
13 | TRBV3-1/TRBV3-2 | ASSPHSGTAYEQY
13 | TRBV6-4 | ASSRSAGQRYGYT
13 | TRBV25-1 | ASSARDTLNEKLF
12 | TRBV5-6 | ASSLDTSHGKLF
13 | TRBV18 | ASSRDSTHNSPLH
10 | TRBV28 | ASSLTHTEAF